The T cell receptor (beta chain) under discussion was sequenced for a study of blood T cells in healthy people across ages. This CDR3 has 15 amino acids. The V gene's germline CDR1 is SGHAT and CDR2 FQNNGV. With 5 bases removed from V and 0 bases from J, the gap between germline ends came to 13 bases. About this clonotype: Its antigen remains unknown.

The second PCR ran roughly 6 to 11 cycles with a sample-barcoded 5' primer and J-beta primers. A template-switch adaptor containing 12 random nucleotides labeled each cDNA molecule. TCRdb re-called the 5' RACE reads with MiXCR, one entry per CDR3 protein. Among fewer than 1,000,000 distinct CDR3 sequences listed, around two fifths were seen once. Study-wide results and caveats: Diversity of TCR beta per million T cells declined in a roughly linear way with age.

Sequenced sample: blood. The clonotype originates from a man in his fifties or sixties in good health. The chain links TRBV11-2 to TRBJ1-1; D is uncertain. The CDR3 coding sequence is TGTGCCAGCAGCCTGTTGATGTCGGTGAACACTGAAGCTTTCTTT. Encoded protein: CASSLLMSVNTEAFF. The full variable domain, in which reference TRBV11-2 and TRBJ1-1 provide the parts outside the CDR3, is EAGVAQSPRYKIIEKRQSVAFWCNPISGHATLYWYQQILGQGPKLLIQFQNNGVVDDSQLPKDRFSAERLKGVDSTLKIQPAKLEDSAVYLCASSLLMSVNTEAFFGQGTRLTVV.